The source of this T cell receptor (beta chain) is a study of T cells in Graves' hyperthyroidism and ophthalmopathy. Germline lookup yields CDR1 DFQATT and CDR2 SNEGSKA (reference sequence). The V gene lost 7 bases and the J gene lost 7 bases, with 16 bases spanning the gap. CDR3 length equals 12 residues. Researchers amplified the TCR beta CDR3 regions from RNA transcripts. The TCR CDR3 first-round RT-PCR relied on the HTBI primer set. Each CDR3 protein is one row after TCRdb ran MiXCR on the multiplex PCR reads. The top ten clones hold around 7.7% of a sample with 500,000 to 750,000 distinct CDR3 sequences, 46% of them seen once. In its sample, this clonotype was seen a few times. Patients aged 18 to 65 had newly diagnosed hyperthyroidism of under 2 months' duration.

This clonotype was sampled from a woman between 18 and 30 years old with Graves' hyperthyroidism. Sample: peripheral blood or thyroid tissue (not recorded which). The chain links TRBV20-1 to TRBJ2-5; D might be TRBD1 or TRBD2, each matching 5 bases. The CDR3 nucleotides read TGCAGTGAAGCGAGGGGTCGGGGGACCCAGTACTTC. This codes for CSEARGRGTQYF.